The next 18 T cell receptor beta chains were all read from a single sample in a study of molecular identifiers for immune sequencing clone quantification. A single record per CDR3 protein comes from TCRdb applying MiXCR to the PCR reads. Here the sample spans around 300,000 distinct CDR3 sequences, 24% being singletons. The source material was naive CD8+ T cells from blood, with Jurkat cell RNA spiked in. Subset of the sample: FACS-sorted CD8+CD4-CCR7+CD45RA+ naive T cells. Receptor source: a human donor in good health. Some libraries in this study had Jurkat cell RNA spiked in.

This clonotype occurred a few times. This rearrangement joins TRBV4-3 to TRBJ1-1; D is unclear. Germline CDR1 is LGHNA and CDR2 is YSLEER. Trimming took 4 bases from V and 6 from J, leaving 12 bases between them. CDR3 length: 13 residues. The CDR3 reads CASSPNALAEAFF. DNA of the CDR3: TGCGCCAGCAGCCCGAATGCCCTCGCTGAAGCTTTCTTT.

This clonotype was detected a few times. This chain joins TRBV19 and TRBJ2-7; a possible D gene is TRBD2 (7 bases). This CDR3 region has 15 residues. V was shortened by 6 bases and J by 2 bases, with 17 bases between the two germline ends. Looked up from germline, CDR1 is LNHDA and CDR2 is SQIVND (reference sequence). CDR3 loop: CASSPSGGWPYEQYF. The CDR3 DNA sequence: TGTGCCAGTAGCCCCTCGGGGGGCTGGCCCTACGAGCAGTACTTC.

Remarks on this clonotype: Sequence at one end of the junction differs from germline and may be a read error. The V call is TRBV20-1, the J call TRBJ2-2; 8 bases match TRBD1. CDR3 length equals 17 residues. Germline V gene sequence: CDR1 DFQATT, CDR2 SNEGSKA (reference sequence). CDR3: CSARDIPRQGSAGELVF. In DNA form, the CDR3 reads TGCAGTGCTAGAGATATTCCGAGACAGGGGTCCGCCGGGGAGCTGGTTTTT.

Ten or more counts support this clonotype. CDR3 nucleotides: TGTGCCTGGAAGGGCGACGCCAATGAGCAGTTCTTC. Amino acid sequence: CAWKGDANEQFF. The rearrangement joins TRBV30 to TRBJ2-1; D gene unclear. This CDR3 spans 12 amino acids. V shed 4 bases and J shed 6 bases, with 10 bases lying between them. Germline V gene sequence: CDR1 GTSNPN, CDR2 SVGIG (reference sequence).

There are a few counts of this clonotype. The J gene is TRBJ2-2, the V gene TRBV6-2 or TRBV6-3; no reliable D call. The CDR3 has 13 amino acids. The V end was cut by 5 bases, the J end by 0 bases, with 4 bases between. The V gene's germline CDR1 is MNHEY and CDR2 SVGEGT. CDR3 DNA: TGTGCCAGCAGTCACCCGAACACCGGGGAGCTGTTTTTT. Translating gives CASSHPNTGELFF.

Ten or more counts support this clonotype. The V and J genes are TRBV7-9 and TRBJ1-4; D not resolved. CDR3 length equals 16 residues. V lost 0 bases and J lost 11, with 19 bases in between. Germline CDR1 reads SEHNR; CDR2 reads FQNEAQ (reference sequence). The CDR3 here is CASSLATGTAFRKLFF. DNA of the CDR3: TGTGCCAGCAGCTTAGCAACGGGAACAGCGTTTCGGAAACTGTTTTTT. Supplemented by reference TRBV7-9 and TRBJ1-4, the full variable domain reads DTGVSQNPRHKITKRGQNVTFRCDPISEHNRLYWYRQTLGQGPEFLTYFQNEAQLEKSRLLSDRFSAERPKGSFSTLEIQRTEQGDSAMYLCASSLATGTAFRKLFFGSGTQLSVL.

At least ten counts were recorded for this clonotype. This chain uses TRBV9 with TRBJ2-7; D remains unclear. There are 13 residues in the CDR3. CDR1 and CDR2 (germline): SGDLS, YYNGEE. Trimming took 3 bases from V and 0 from J, leaving 7 bases between them. As DNA, the CDR3 is TGTGCCAGCAGCGAGGGTAGCTCCTACGAGCAGTACTTC. It encodes CASSEGSSYEQYF.

In this sample, this clonotype turned up many times. The chain combines TRBV7-2 with TRBJ1-1; D perhaps matches TRBD1 (5 bases). Germline values: CDR1 SGHTA, CDR2 FQGNSA. V lost 1 base and J 4 bases, leaving 13 bases between the germline ends. The CDR3 consists of 15 residues. The CDR3 here is CASSLVGRASTEAFF. The CDR3 coding sequence is TGTGCCAGCAGCTTAGTCGGCAGGGCGAGCACTGAAGCTTTCTTT.

This clonotype was recorded once. A much larger clone lies a single base off, so this may be a read error. CDR3 residues: CASGSGALEQYF. Here the CDR3 DNA reads TGTGCCAGCGGTTCGGGAGCATTGGAGCAGTACTTC. The chain recombines TRBV27 with TRBJ2-7; TRBD2 might be the D (6 bases). V was clipped by 8 bases and J by 7 bases, with 15 bases between them. Germline-derived CDR1 and CDR2 are MNHEY and SMNVEV (reference sequence). CDR3 length equals 12 residues.

This clonotype was seen more than once but under ten times. This sequence joins TRBV7-9 and TRBJ2-1, with 9 bases lining up with TRBD1. This CDR3 is built from 18 residues. The ends lost 2 bases at V and 5 bases at J; junction bases unmatched: 13. CDR1 and CDR2 (germline): SEHNR, FQNEAQ (reference sequence). CDR3 nucleotides: TGTGCCAGCAGCTTACCTACCCGGACAGGGGTAGGGGACAATGAGCAGTTCTTC. Amino acid sequence: CASSLPTRTGVGDNEQFF. Drawing the rest from reference TRBV7-9 and TRBJ2-1, the complete variable domain is DTGVSQNPRHKITKRGQNVTFRCDPISEHNRLYWYRQTLGQGPEFLTYFQNEAQLEKSRLLSDRFSAERPKGSFSTLEIQRTEQGDSAMYLCASSLPTRTGVGDNEQFFGPGTRLTVL.

The table lists this clonotype with a few counts. Written as DNA, the CDR3 is TGTGCCAGCAGCCTAACCGGGACAGTGAAAAACATTCAGTACTTC. Protein product: CASSLTGTVKNIQYF. The rearrangement links TRBV7-9 to TRBJ2-4, with 7 bases that match TRBD1. CDR1 and CDR2 (germline): SEHNR, FQNEAQ (reference sequence). The CDR3 has 15 amino acids. With V trimmed by 5 bases and J by 4 bases, 8 bases remained unmatched.

The J gene is TRBJ2-7, the V gene TRBV27, with 7 bases lining up with TRBD2. Trimming took 3 bases from V and 3 from J; bases not matched to a gene: 5. Germline lookup yields CDR1 MNHEY and CDR2 SMNVEV (reference sequence). CDR3 size: 14 residues. CDR3 nucleotides: TGTGCCAGCAGTTTTTCAGGGAGGGACTACGAGCAGTACTTC. It yields the protein CASSFSGRDYEQYF.

Worth noting for this clonotype: Possible read error: a much larger clone is one base away. The J gene is TRBJ2-4, the V gene TRBV29-1; possible D gene TRBD2, 5 bases. Germline lookup yields CDR1 SQVTM and CDR2 ANQGSEA. V lost 7 bases and J 7 bases, leaving 17 bases between the germline ends. The CDR3 totals 13 residues. The DNA of the CDR3 is TGCAGCGGTGATGGTGGGAGTAGGAACATTCAGTACTTC. Residues: CSGDGGSRNIQYF.

The chain couples TRBV6-2 or TRBV6-3 to TRBJ2-7; 8 bases are shared with TRBD2. Germline V lookup: CDR1 MNHEY, CDR2 SVGEGT. This CDR3 spans 16 amino acids. The V segment lost 4 bases and the J segment 2 bases; nucleotides outside the gene matches: 10. CDR3 in amino acids: CASSSTGTRSTYEQYF. DNA of the CDR3: TGTGCCAGCAGTTCCACCGGGACTAGGAGTACCTACGAGCAGTACTTC.

The table lists this clonotype with many counts. The CDR3 DNA is TGTGCCAGCAGCGTAGATGGAGGGTTGGCCTACGAGCAGTACTTC. Translating it yields CASSVDGGLAYEQYF. The rearrangement links TRBV9 to TRBJ2-7; TRBD2 might be the D (6 bases). Between the trimmed V and J ends, which lost 0 bases and 2 bases, there was a span of 12 bases. This CDR3 comprises 15 residues. Looked up from germline, CDR1 is SGDLS and CDR2 is YYNGEE.

This clonotype was picked up a small number of times. This sequence joins TRBV20-1 and TRBJ2-7; 7 bases are a match to TRBD1. CDR3 length: 15 amino acids. V dropped 2 bases and J dropped 4; count of bases not matched to a gene: 11. The germline gives CDR1 DFQATT, CDR2 SNEGSKA (reference sequence). CDR3 region: CSARNYRGFRYEQYF. CDR3 coding DNA: TGCAGTGCTAGAAATTACAGGGGTTTTAGGTACGAGCAGTACTTC.

This clonotype was counted between two and nine times. The chain uses TRBV19 and TRBJ2-5; D not resolved. CDR3 length: 12 amino acids. From germline, CDR1 is LNHDA and CDR2 SQIVND (reference sequence). V was clipped by 10 bases and J by 7 bases, with 16 bases between them. The DNA for the CDR3 is TGTGCCACCCAGGCCCCTGATCGGACCCAGTACTTC. This sequence encodes CATQAPDRTQYF.

The CDR3 region has the DNA TGCGCCAGCAGCTCGGTGACAGCCTACGAGCAGTACTTC. It is translated as CASSSVTAYEQYF. The genes are TRBV4-1 and TRBJ2-7; possibly TRBD1 for D (5 bases). Germline V gene data show CDR1 as MGHRA and CDR2 as YSYEKL. CDR3 length: 13 residues. V was pared by 5 bases and J by 2 bases, with 10 bases between.